This note documents a single TCR beta chain sequence. Its antigen is not identified. A multiplex PCR was run with 60 Vbeta primers and 13 Jbeta primers. Using immunoSEQ multiplex PCR, the repertoire was profiled, and TCRdb retains in-frame clones only, with some absent. The table has some 160,000 clones, roughly 62% seen once. Germline V lookup: CDR1 KGHSH, CDR2 LQKENI. V shed 3 bases and J 7 bases; nucleotides not matched to a gene: 11. The CDR3 has 16 residues. The data are from a study of cytomegalovirus exposure and HLA in healthy donors. Study observations and caveats: In an earlier analysis, about 87% or about 30%: the productive usage of most TCR beta V segments.

The rearrangement joins TRBV18 to TRBJ2-7; 11 bases are shared with TRBD2. Sequenced sample: PBMCs. This receptor was obtained from a man aged 55 to 70 in good health and CMV-seronegative. CDR3 coding DNA: TGTGCCAGCTCACCCCTGATAGCGGGAGGGCCTCCGGAGCAGTACTTC. Translating it yields CASSPLIAGGPPEQYF.